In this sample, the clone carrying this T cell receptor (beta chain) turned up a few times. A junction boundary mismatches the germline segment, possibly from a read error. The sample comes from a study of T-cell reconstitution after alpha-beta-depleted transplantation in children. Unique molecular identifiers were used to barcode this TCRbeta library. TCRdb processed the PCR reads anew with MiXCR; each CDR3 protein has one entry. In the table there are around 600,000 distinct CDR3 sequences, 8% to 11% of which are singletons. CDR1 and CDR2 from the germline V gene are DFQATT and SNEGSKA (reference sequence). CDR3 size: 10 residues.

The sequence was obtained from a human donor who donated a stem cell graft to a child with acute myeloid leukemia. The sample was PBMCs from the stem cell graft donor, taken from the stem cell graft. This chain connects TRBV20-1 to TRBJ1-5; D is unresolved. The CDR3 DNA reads TGCAGTGCTAGCGATCAGCCCCAGCATTTT. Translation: CSASDQPQHF.